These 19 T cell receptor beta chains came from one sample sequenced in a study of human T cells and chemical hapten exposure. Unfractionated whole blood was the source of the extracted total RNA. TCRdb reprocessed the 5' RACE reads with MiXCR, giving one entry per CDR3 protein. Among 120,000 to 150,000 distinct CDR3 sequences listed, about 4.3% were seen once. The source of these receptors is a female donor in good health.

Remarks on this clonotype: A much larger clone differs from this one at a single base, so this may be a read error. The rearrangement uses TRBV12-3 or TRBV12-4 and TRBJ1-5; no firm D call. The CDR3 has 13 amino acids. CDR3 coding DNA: TGTGCCAGCAGCTCAGGACCCAATCAGCCCCAGAATTTT. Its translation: CASSSGPNQPQNF.

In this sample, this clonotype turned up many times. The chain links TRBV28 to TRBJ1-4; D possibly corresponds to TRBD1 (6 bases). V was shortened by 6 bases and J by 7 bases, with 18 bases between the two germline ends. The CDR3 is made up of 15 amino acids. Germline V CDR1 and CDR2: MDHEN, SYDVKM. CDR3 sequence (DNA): TGTGCCAGCAGAGCGGGACATATGAGCGTTGAAAAACTGTTTTTT. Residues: CASRAGHMSVEKLFF.

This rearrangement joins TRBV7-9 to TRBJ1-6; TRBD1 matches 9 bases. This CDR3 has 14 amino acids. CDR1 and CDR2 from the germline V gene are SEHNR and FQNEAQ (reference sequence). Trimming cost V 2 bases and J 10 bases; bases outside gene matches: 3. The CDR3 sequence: CASSLTGGHSPLHF. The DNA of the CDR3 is TGTGCCAGCAGCTTAACAGGGGGCCACTCACCCCTCCACTTT.

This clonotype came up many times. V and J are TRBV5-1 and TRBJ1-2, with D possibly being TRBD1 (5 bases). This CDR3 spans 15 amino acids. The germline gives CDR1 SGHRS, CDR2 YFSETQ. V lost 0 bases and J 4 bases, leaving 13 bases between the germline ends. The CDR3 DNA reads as TGCGCCAGCAGCTTGGATGGCAGGGTGCTCTATGGCTACACCTTC. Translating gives CASSLDGRVLYGYTF.

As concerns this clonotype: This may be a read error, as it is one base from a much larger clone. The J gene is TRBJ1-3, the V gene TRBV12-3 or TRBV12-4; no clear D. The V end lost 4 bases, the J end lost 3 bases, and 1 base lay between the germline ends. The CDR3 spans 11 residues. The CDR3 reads CASSCGNTIYF. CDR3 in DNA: TGTGCCAGCAGTTGTGGAAACACCATATATTTT.

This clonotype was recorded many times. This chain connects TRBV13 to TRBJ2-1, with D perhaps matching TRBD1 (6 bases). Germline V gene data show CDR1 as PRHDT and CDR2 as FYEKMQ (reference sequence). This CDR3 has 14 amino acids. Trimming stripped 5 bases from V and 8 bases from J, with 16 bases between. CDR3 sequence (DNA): TGTGCCAGCAGCCAAGAGGGGGTCAGCGATGAGCAGTTCTTC. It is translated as CASSQEGVSDEQFF.

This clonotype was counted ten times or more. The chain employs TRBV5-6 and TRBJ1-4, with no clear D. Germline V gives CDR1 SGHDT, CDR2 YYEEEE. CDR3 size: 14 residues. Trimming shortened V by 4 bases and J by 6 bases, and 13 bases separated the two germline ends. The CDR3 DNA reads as TGTGCCAGCAGCCTAGAAAAGAGCGATGAAAAACTGTTTTTT. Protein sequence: CASSLEKSDEKLFF.

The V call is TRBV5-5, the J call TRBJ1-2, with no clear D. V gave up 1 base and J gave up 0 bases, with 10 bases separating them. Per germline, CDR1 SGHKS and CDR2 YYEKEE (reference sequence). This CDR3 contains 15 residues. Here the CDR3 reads CASSLSVGANYGYTF. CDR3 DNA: TGTGCCAGCAGCTTGTCGGTTGGGGCTAACTATGGCTACACCTTC. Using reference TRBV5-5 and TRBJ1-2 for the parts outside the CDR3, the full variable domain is DAGVTQSPTHLIKTRGQQVTLRCSPISGHKSVSWYQQVLGQGPQFIFQYYEKEERGRGNFPDRFSARQFPNYSSELNVNALLLGDSALYLCASSLSVGANYGYTFGSGTRLTVV.

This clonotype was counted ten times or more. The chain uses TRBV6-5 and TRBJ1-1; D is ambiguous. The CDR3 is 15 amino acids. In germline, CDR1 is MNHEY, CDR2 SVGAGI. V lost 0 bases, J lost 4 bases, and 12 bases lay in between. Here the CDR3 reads CASSYSEEGVTEAFF. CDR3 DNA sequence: TGTGCCAGCAGTTACTCCGAGGAGGGAGTCACTGAAGCTTTCTTT.

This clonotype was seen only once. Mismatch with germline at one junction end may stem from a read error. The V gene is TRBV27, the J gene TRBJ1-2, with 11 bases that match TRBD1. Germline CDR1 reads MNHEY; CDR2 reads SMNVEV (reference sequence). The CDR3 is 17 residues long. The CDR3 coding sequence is TGTGGCAGCAGTTCTGGACAGGGGGCTCGCTTCGGCTATGGCTACACCTTC. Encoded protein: CGSSSGQGARFGYGYTF.

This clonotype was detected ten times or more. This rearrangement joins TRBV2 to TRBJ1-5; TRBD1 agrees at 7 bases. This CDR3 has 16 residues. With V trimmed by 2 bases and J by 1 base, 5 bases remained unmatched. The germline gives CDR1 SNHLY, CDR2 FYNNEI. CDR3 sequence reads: CASSERGRESNQPQHF. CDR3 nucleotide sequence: TGTGCCAGCAGTGAAAGGGGGCGGGAGAGCAATCAGCCCCAGCATTTT.

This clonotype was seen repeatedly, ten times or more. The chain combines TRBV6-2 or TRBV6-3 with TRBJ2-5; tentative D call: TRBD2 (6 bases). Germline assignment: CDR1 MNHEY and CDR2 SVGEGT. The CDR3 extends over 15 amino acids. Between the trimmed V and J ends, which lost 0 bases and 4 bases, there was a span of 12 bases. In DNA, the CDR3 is TGTGCCAGCAGTTACTCGACCGGGGGACCAGAGACCCAGTACTTC. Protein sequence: CASSYSTGGPETQYF.

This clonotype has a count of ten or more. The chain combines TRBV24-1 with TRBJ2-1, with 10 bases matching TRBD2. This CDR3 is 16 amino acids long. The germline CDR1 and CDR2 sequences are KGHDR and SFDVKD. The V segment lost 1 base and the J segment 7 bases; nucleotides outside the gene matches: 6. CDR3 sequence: CATSDFMSSGGNEQFF. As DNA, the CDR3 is TGTGCCACCAGTGATTTTATGTCTAGCGGGGGTAATGAGCAGTTCTTC.

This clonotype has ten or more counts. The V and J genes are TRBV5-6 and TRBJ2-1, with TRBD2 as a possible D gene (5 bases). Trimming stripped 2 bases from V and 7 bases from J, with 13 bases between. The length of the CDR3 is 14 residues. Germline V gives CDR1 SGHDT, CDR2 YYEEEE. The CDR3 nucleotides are TGTGCCAGCAGCTTCAGAGGACTTATGAATGAGCAGTTCTTC. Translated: CASSFRGLMNEQFF.

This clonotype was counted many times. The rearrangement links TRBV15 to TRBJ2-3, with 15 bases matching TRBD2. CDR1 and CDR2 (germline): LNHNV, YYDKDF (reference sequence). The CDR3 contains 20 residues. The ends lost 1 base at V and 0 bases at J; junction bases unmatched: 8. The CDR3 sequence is CATSRGDPGLAGGSTDTQYF. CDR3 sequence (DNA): TGTGCCACCAGCAGAGGGGACCCGGGACTAGCGGGGGGCAGCACAGATACGCAGTATTTT.

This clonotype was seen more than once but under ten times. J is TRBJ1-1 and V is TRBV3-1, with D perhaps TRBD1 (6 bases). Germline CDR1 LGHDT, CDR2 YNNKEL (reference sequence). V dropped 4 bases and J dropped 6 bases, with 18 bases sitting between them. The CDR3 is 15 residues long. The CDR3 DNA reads TGTGCCAGCAGCCCCGGATGGGGGCCTCGGGCTGAAGCTTTCTTT. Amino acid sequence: CASSPGWGPRAEAFF.

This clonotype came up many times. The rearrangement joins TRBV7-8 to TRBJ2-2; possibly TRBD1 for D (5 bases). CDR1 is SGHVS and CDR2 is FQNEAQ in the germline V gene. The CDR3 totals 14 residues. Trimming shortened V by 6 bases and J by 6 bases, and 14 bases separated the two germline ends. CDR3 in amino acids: CASRLGRGAGELFF. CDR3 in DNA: TGTGCCAGCAGATTGGGTAGGGGCGCCGGGGAGCTGTTTTTT.

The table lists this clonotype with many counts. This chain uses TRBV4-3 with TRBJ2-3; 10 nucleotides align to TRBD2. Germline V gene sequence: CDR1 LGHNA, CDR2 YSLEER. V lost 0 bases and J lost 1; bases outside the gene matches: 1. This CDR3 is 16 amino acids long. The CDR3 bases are TGCGCCAGCAGCCAAGATCTAGCGGGGGGCACAGATACGCAGTATTTT. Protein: CASSQDLAGGTDTQYF.

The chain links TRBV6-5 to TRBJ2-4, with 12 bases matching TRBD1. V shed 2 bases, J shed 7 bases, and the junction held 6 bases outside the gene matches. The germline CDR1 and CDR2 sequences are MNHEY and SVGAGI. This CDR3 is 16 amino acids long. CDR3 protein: CASSYPGTGGRNIQYF. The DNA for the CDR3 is TGTGCCAGCAGTTACCCTGGGACAGGGGGCAGGAACATTCAGTACTTC.